This T cell receptor beta chain came from a study of T cells in Graves' hyperthyroidism and ophthalmopathy. TCR beta CDR3 regions were amplified from RNA transcripts. Carried out on the TCR CDR3, a first-round RT-PCR used the HTBI primer set. MiXCR was run by TCRdb on the multiplex PCR reads, yielding one entry per CDR3 protein. The data show 600,000 to 900,000 distinct CDR3 sequences, roughly 15% seen once. Hyperthyroidism, newly diagnosed and lasting under 2 months, affected patients aged 18 to 65. Used for diagnoses were clinical symptoms, serum thyroxine and TRAb, thyroid ultrasound and orbital computed tomography. V lost 2 bases to trimming and J lost 5 bases, with 15 bases between them. The CDR3 is 16 amino acids. Germline assignment: CDR1 MNHEY and CDR2 SVGAGI.

J is TRBJ2-2 and V is TRBV6-5, with D possibly being TRBD1 (6 bases). This sequence originates from a man younger than 35 with Graves' hyperthyroidism. Source material: blood. The CDR3 protein is CASSYGTGMGTGELFF. DNA for the CDR3: TGTGCCAGCAGTTACGGTACAGGGATGGGAACCGGGGAGCTGTTTTTT.